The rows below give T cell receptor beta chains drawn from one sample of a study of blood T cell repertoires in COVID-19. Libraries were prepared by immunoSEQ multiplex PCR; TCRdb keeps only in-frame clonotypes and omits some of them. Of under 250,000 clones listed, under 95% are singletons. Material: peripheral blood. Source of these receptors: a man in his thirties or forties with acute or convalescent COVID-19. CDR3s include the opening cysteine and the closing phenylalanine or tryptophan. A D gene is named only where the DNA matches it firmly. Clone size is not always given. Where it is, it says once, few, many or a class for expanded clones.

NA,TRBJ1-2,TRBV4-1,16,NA,TGCGCCAGCAGCTATAGTCTACCGGGATCGAACTATGGCTACACCTTC,CASSYSLPGSNYGYTF
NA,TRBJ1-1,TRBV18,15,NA,TGTGCCAGCTCACCACTGGGCGTTACGAACACTGAAGCTTTCTTT,CASSPLGVTNTEAFF
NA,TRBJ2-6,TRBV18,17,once,TGTGCCAGCTCACCAATGACAAAGCCCTCTGGGGCCAACGTCCTGACTTTC,CASSPMTKPSGANVLTF
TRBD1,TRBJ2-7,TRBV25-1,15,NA,TGTGCCAGCAGTGATCCCGGCAGGGGGTCCTACGAGCAGTACTTC,CASSDPGRGSYEQYF
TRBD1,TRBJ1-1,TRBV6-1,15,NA,TGTGCCAGCAGTGATATCCAGGGGGTGAACACTGAAGCTTTCTTT,CASSDIQGVNTEAFF
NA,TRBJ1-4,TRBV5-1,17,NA,TGCGCCAGCAGCTTGTATCCTCACGGAGCAACTAATGAAAAACTGTTTTTT,CASSLYPHGATNEKLFF
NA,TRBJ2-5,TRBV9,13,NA,TGTGCCAGCAGCGTTTCGGTTCAAGAGACCCAGTACTTC,CASSVSVQETQYF
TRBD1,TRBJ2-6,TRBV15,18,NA,TGTGCCACCACCCCGCGGGGGACAGGGTCCACTGGGGCCAACGTCCTGACTTTC,CATTPRGTGSTGANVLTF
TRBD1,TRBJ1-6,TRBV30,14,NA,TGTGCCTGGAGTGTCGACAGGGGGAATTCACCCCTCCACTTT,CAWSVDRGNSPLHF
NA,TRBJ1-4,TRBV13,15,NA,TGTGCCAGCAGTTTAAAGACAGGCATTAATGAAAAACTGTTTTTT,CASSLKTGINEKLFF
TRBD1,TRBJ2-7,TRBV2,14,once,TGTGCCAGCAGTGCCAGGACAGGTTCCTACGAGCAGTACTTC,CASSARTGSYEQYF
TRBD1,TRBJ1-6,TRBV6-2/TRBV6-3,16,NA,TGTGCCAGCAGTTACTGGCAGGGGGCGAGAAATTCACCCCTCCACTTT,CASSYWQGARNSPLHF
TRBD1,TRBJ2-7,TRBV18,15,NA,TGTGCCAGCTCAGGAACCGGGACAGACCTCTACGAGCAGTACTTC,CASSGTGTDLYEQYF
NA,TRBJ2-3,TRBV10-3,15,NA,TGTGCCATCAGTGAGCCGGGGGTAAGCACAGATACGCAGTATTTT,CAISEPGVSTDTQYF
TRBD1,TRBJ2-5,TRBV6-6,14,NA,TGTGCCAGCAGTTACGACAGGGGGCGTGAGACCCAGTACTTC,CASSYDRGRETQYF
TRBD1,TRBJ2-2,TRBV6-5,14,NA,TGTGCCAGCAGGCGGGACAGGGACACCGGGGAGCTGTTTTTT,CASRRDRDTGELFF
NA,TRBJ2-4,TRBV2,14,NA,TGTGCCAGCAGTGTTTGGGCGGGGAAAAACATTCAGTACTTC,CASSVWAGKNIQYF
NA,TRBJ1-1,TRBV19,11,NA,TGTGCCAGTAGTATATGGGGGCAAGCTTTCTTT,CASSIWGQAFF
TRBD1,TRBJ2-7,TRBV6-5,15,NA,TGTGCCAGCAGTTACTCAAGGGGCCCAGGGGGAGAGCAGTACTTC,CASSYSRGPGGEQYF
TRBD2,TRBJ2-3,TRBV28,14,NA,TGTGCCAGCAGGGGGGTCGGGGGGAGCACCACGCAGTATTTT,CASRGVGGSTTQYF
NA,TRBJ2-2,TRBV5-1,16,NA,TGCGCCAGCAGCTTGGTTTCCGGTTTCGACACCGGGGAGCTGTTTTTT,CASSLVSGFDTGELFF
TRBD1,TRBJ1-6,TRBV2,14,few,TGTGCCAGCAGTGAGGGACAGGGAAGGTTCACCCTCCACTTT,CASSEGQGRFTLHF
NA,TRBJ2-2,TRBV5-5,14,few,TGTGCCAGCAGCTTCGGACAATACACCGGGGAGCTGTTTTTT,CASSFGQYTGELFF
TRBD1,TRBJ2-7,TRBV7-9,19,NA,TGTGCCAGCAGCTTACCCCGACCTCGTGACAGGGGGCGAAGCTACGAGCAGTACTTC,CASSLPRPRDRGRSYEQYF
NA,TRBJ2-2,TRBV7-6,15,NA,TGTGCTAGCAGCACTACAGGGATGAACACCGGGGAGCTGTTTTTT,CASSTTGMNTGELFF
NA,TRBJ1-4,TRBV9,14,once,TGTGCCAGCAGCGCGACAGCAACTAATGAAAAACTGTTTTTT,CASSATATNEKLFF
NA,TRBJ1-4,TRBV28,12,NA,TGTGCCAGCAGTCCACGCGATGAAAAACTGTTTTTT,CASSPRDEKLFF
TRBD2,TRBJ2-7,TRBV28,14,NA,TGTGCCAGCAGTATAACGGGGGGGCCCTACGAGCAGTACTTC,CASSITGGPYEQYF
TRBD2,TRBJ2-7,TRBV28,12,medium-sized,TGTGCCAGCACCGACGGGGGGTACGAGCAGTACTTC,CASTDGGYEQYF
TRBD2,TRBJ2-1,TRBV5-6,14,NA,TGTGCCAGCAATCGCCTAGCGGGGTTAAATGAGCAGTTCTTC,CASNRLAGLNEQFF
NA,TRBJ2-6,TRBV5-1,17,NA,TGCGCCAGCAGCTTGGGGACAGTGGGGTCTGGGGCCAACGTCCTGACTTTC,CASSLGTVGSGANVLTF
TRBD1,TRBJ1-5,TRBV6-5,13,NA,TGTGCCACTCAAACAGGGGGCGGACAGCCCCAGCATTTT,CATQTGGGQPQHF
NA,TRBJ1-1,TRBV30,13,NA,TGTGCCTGGAGTGTAGGAGGGGTTACTGAAGCTTTCTTT,CAWSVGGVTEAFF
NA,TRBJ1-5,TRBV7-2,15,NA,TGTGCCAGCAGCCCACGGACTGCGGGGAATCAGCCCCAGCATTTT,CASSPRTAGNQPQHF
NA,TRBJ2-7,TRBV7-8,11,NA,TGTGCCAGCAGCTTACAGTACGAGCAGTACTTC,CASSLQYEQYF
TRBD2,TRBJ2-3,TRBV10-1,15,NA,TGCGCCAGCGGGACTAGCGGGGGAAGCACAGATACGCAGTATTTT,CASGTSGGSTDTQYF
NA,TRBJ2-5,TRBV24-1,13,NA,TGTGCCACCAGTGCAGGGCCCCAAGAGACCCAGTACTTC,CATSAGPQETQYF
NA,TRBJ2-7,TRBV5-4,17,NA,TGTGCCAGCAGCCGACAAACAGGACAGATCCGCTCCTACGAGCAGTACTTC,CASSRQTGQIRSYEQYF
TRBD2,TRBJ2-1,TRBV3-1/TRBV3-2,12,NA,TGTGCCAGCAGCCAAGATCGGGGGGGGCAGTTCTTC,CASSQDRGGQFF
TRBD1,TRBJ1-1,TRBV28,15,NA,TGTGCCAGCTGGGGGTCCGGGACAGCGAACACTGAAGCTTTCTTT,CASWGSGTANTEAFF
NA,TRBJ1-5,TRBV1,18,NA,TGCACCAGCAGCCAAGATCACAGGCTGGTCCCCATCGGTCAGCCCCAGCATTTT,CTSSQDHRLVPIGQPQHF
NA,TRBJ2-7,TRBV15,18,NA,TGTGCCACCAGCAGAGATTGGAATGGGGGGGCCGAATCCTACGAGCAGTACTTC,CATSRDWNGGAESYEQYF
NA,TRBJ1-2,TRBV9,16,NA,TGTGCCAGCACCCCGGGAGGGATTGGAGCTAACTATGGCTACACCTTC,CASTPGGIGANYGYTF
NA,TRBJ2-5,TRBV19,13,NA,TGTGCCAGTAGTCGGAAAAGAGGGGAGACCCAGTACTTC,CASSRKRGETQYF
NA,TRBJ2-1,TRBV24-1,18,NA,TGTGCCACCAGTGAGTTTCGGAGGGGGCGACCCGAAGTCTATGAGCAGTTCTTC,CATSEFRRGRPEVYEQFF
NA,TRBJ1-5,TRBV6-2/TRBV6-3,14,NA,TGTGCCAGCAGTTACTCGCTCCTAAATCAGCCCCAGCATTTT,CASSYSLLNQPQHF
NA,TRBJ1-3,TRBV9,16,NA,TGTGCCAGCAGCGTAGGTAACAGCTTCTCTGGAAACACCATATATTTT,CASSVGNSFSGNTIYF
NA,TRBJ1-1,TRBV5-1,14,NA,TGCGCCAGCAGGGGCCCGGAGGTCTACACTGAAGCTTTCTTT,CASRGPEVYTEAFF
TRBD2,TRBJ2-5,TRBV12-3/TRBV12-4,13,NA,TGTGCCAGCAGCCCGGGGGGTCGGGAGACCCAGTACTTC,CASSPGGRETQYF
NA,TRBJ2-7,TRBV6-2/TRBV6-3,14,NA,TGTGCCAGCAGTTTCCTCTCCTCCTCTCGGGAGCAGTACTTC,CASSFLSSSREQYF
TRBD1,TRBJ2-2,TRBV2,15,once,TGTGCCAGCAGAGCCGGGACAGCGAACACCGGGGAGCTGTTTTTT,CASRAGTANTGELFF
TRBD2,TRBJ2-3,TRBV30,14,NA,TGTGCCTGGTCACTAGCGGGAGGCACAGATACGCAGTATTTT,CAWSLAGGTDTQYF
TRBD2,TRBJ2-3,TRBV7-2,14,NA,TGTGCCAGCAGCTCACCGGCTAGCGGGAGTACGCAGTATTTT,CASSSPASGSTQYF
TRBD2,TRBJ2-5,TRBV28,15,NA,TGTGCCAGCAGTTGGGGACTAGGGGCGACGGAGACCCAGTACTTC,CASSWGLGATETQYF
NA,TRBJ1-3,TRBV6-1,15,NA,TGTGCCAGCAGTGAATACGTCTACTCTGGAAACACCATATATTTT,CASSEYVYSGNTIYF